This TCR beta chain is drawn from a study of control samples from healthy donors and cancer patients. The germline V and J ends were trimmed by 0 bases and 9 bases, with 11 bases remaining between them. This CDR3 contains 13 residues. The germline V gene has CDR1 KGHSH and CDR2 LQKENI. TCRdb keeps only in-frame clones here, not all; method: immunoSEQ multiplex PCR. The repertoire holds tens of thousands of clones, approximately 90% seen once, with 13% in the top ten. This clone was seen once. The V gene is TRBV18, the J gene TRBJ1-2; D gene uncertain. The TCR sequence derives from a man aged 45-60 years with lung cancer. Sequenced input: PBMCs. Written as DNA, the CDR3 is TGTGCCAGCTCACCACCGGTAGGGAGTAGCTACACCTTC. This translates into CASSPPVGSSYTF.